This T cell receptor (beta chain) was documented in a study of T cell responses to AZD1222 COVID-19 vaccine. TCRdb's copy holds only in-frame clones and misses some; the assay was immunoSEQ multiplex PCR. This sample has approximately 210,000 clones, with roughly nine tenths found just once. The CDR3 has 12 amino acids. V dropped 5 bases and J dropped 0 bases, with 5 bases sitting between them. Germline lookup yields CDR1 SGHTA and CDR2 FQGTGA. The input for sequencing was peripheral blood, taken 28 days after the second AZD1222 dose. This TCR was recovered from an adult who received the AZD1222 COVID-19 vaccine. The V call is TRBV7-3, the J call TRBJ2-7; D gene uncertain. CDR3 amino acids: CASSPPSYEQYF. CDR3 sequence (DNA): TGTGCCAGCAGCCCTCCCTCCTACGAGCAGTACTTC.